The rows below give T cell receptor beta chains drawn from one sample of a study of cytomegalovirus exposure and HLA in healthy donors. Generated by immunoSEQ multiplex PCR, the TCRdb table keeps only in-frame clones and is missing some. The table includes fewer than 250,000 clones, more than 75% detected once. Source material: PBMCs. These TCRs come from a man aged 40-55 years in good health and CMV-seropositive. Each CDR3 is given with its conserved first and last residue. D genes are given only for firm matches. Size tells how often a clone was seen (once, few, many) or the class of an expanded clone, and some rows leave it out.

V gene,J gene,clone size,D gene,CDR3 DNA,CDR3 protein
TRBV27,TRBJ2-1,NA,NA,TGTGCCAGCAGTTCACAGGCCGCGCAGTTCTTC,CASSSQAAQFF
TRBV19,TRBJ1-5,NA,TRBD1,TGTGCCAGTAGTTCCTCCGGGACAGGGTTCAATCAGCCCCAGCATTTT,CASSSSGTGFNQPQHF
TRBV2,TRBJ2-1,NA,NA,TGTGCCAGCAGTGACGTCCAGGGGAGCTACAATGAGCAGTTCTTC,CASSDVQGSYNEQFF
TRBV6-1,TRBJ2-5,NA,TRBD1,TGTGCCAGCAATCGACAGGGAGAGACCCAGTACTTC,CASNRQGETQYF
TRBV18,TRBJ2-7,NA,TRBD1,TGTGCCAGCTCACCGGGACAGGGCAGGAACGAGCAGTACTTC,CASSPGQGRNEQYF
TRBV2,TRBJ1-5,NA,TRBD1,TGTGCCAGCAGCCCCCGGACAGGTTCCAATCAGCCCCAGCATTTT,CASSPRTGSNQPQHF
TRBV5-1,TRBJ2-1,NA,TRBD1,TGCGCCAGCAGCTTGGCGGACAGGGGGGGGTGGTCCTACAATGAGCAGTTCTTC,CASSLADRGGWSYNEQFF
TRBV19,TRBJ2-1,NA,NA,TGTGCCAGTAGTATAGGGGCCGCGGCGGGGGCCCAGTTCTTC,CASSIGAAAGAQFF
TRBV5-4,TRBJ2-4,NA,TRBD1,TGTGCCAGCAGCCCGGGGACAGAGCTAGCCAAAAACATTCAGTACTTC,CASSPGTELAKNIQYF
TRBV2,TRBJ1-1,once,NA,TGTGCCAGCAGTGAAGACAGGGCGAACACTGAAGCTTTCTTT,CASSEDRANTEAFF
TRBV6-5,TRBJ2-1,NA,NA,TGTGCCAGCAGTCCTGGCGGTTTTCAGGGGGGTTGGGTCTTC,CASSPGGFQGGWVF
TRBV6-1,TRBJ2-7,NA,NA,TGTGCCAGCAGTTATAAGCCCTATTCCTACGAGCAGTACTTC,CASSYKPYSYEQYF
TRBV18,TRBJ2-7,NA,TRBD1,TGTGCCAGCTCCCATGACAGGGGGGTCTACGAGCAGTACTTC,CASSHDRGVYEQYF
TRBV29-1,TRBJ2-3,few,NA,TGCAGCGTGCCCCGGGTCTTCACAGATACGCAGTATTTT,CSVPRVFTDTQYF
TRBV7-2,TRBJ2-5,NA,NA,TGTGCCAGCAGCTCGGGGGTACAGACCCAGTACTTC,CASSSGVQTQYF
TRBV6-5,TRBJ1-2,NA,TRBD1,TGTGCCAGCAGTGAAAGGGGACAGGGTAATGGCTACACCTTC,CASSERGQGNGYTF
TRBV4-2,TRBJ2-7,NA,NA,TGTGCCAGCAGCCAAGATTGGGAGGTTAGCTCCTACGAGCAGTACTTC,CASSQDWEVSSYEQYF
TRBV7-7,TRBJ2-5,NA,TRBD2,TGTGCCAGCAGCTTAGGATTAGGTAGCGGGCCCCAAGAGACCCAGTACTTC,CASSLGLGSGPQETQYF
TRBV5-1,TRBJ2-2,NA,NA,TGCGCCAGCAGCACAACCAAACGGGTAATGTCCACCGGGGAGCTGTTTTTT,CASSTTKRVMSTGELFF
TRBV27,TRBJ1-3,NA,TRBD1,TGTGCCAGCAGCCCACAGGGGGCGACTGGAAACACCATATATTTT,CASSPQGATGNTIYF
TRBV7-6,TRBJ2-3,NA,TRBD2,TGTGCCAGCAGCGGACTAGCGGGGGGAGATACGCAGTATTTT,CASSGLAGGDTQYF
TRBV11-2,TRBJ2-1,once,NA,TGTGCCAGCAGCTTAGCCTCCCGTGTGTCCAGGTACAATGAGCAGTTCTTC,CASSLASRVSRYNEQFF
TRBV27,TRBJ2-7,NA,NA,TGTGCCAGCAGTTTAGGCGGTACCTACGAGCAGTACTTC,CASSLGGTYEQYF
TRBV2,TRBJ1-5,NA,NA,TGTGCCAGCAGTGCGGGACTGAACAATCAGCCCCAGCATTTT,CASSAGLNNQPQHF
TRBV6-5,TRBJ2-2,NA,TRBD2,TGTGCCAGCAGTTACCTAGCGGGCACCGGGGAGCTGTTTTTT,CASSYLAGTGELFF
TRBV11-2,TRBJ2-5,few,NA,TGTGCCAGCAGCCTAGGTCTTGAGACCCAGTACTTC,CASSLGLETQYF
TRBV7-2,TRBJ2-7,NA,TRBD2,TGTGCCAGCAGCTGGACTAGCGGAGCTACCTACGAGCAGTACTTC,CASSWTSGATYEQYF
TRBV6-6,TRBJ1-5,NA,NA,TGTGCCAGCAGTTCTCAATGGGACACCATGAATCAGCCCCAGCATTTT,CASSSQWDTMNQPQHF
TRBV5-1,TRBJ1-5,NA,TRBD1,TGTGCCAGCAGCTACGGACAGGGCAATCAGCCCCAGCATTTT,CASSYGQGNQPQHF
TRBV27,TRBJ1-1,few,TRBD1,TGTGCCAGCAGTTTAGGGATCCAGGGGGCTTACACTGAAGCTTTCTTT,CASSLGIQGAYTEAFF
TRBV7-9,TRBJ2-3,NA,TRBD2,TGTGCCAGCAGCTCGGGACTAGCGGGAGCTGCAGATACGCAGTATTTT,CASSSGLAGAADTQYF
TRBV7-2,TRBJ2-7,NA,TRBD1,TGTGCCAGCAGCCCGCGACAGGGGGCGAAAGAGCAGTACTTC,CASSPRQGAKEQYF
TRBV25-1,TRBJ1-1,NA,NA,TGTGCCAGCAGTGGACAGACGAACACTGAAGCTTTCTTT,CASSGQTNTEAFF
TRBV2,TRBJ2-7,NA,TRBD2,TGTGCCAGCAGTATCGCCGGGGGGGGGCTTTCCTACGAGCAGTACTTC,CASSIAGGGLSYEQYF
TRBV7-2,TRBJ1-2,NA,TRBD1,TGTGCCAGCAGGAGGGACAGATCCGCTCCTGGCTACACCTTC,CASRRDRSAPGYTF
TRBV9,TRBJ1-3,NA,TRBD1,TGTGCCAGCAGCGTTAGGGACAGGGCATTCGCTGGAAACACCATATATTTT,CASSVRDRAFAGNTIYF
TRBV18,TRBJ2-6,NA,TRBD2,TGTGCCAGCTCACCGGTGGTGACTAGCGGGGGCCCTGGCTCTGGGGCCAACGTCCTGACTTTC,CASSPVVTSGGPGSGANVLTF
TRBV6-6,TRBJ2-3,few,TRBD1,TGTGCCAGCACGGGACAGGGTACAGATACGCAGTATTTT,CASTGQGTDTQYF
TRBV10-2,TRBJ2-3,NA,TRBD2,TGCGCCAGCAGTGAGGCTAGCGGGGCCACAGATACGCAGTATTTT,CASSEASGATDTQYF
TRBV5-6,TRBJ2-2,once,NA,TGTGCCAGCAGCCCCGGACAGGGAGGGACCGGGGAGCTGTTTTTT,CASSPGQGGTGELFF
TRBV13,TRBJ2-7,NA,NA,TGTGCCAGCAGCTTTACTGACTTGCGGAAAAACTACGAGCAGTACTTC,CASSFTDLRKNYEQYF
TRBV30,TRBJ2-2,NA,TRBD1,TGTGCCTGGAACAGGGGGCTTAGCACCGGGGAGCTGTTTTTT,CAWNRGLSTGELFF
TRBV5-1,TRBJ2-1,NA,TRBD2,TGCGCCAGCAGCTTGGATCCGGGAGGGCCCAAGCAGCCGCGTGAGCAGTTCTTC,CASSLDPGGPKQPREQFF
TRBV7-2,TRBJ2-1,NA,NA,TGTGCCAGCAGCACCACAGGCGATGAGCAGTTCTTC,CASSTTGDEQFF
TRBV9,TRBJ2-2,NA,TRBD2,TGTGCCAGCAGCGTCCGACTAGCGGGATTGCTCACCGGGGAGCTGTTTTTT,CASSVRLAGLLTGELFF
TRBV6-5,TRBJ2-3,once,NA,TGTGCCAGCAGCGGGACTGTCACAGATACGCAGTATTTT,CASSGTVTDTQYF
TRBV7-2,TRBJ1-4,once,NA,TGTGCCAGCAGCCCGGGAGGGGGACTGTTTTTT,CASSPGGGLFF
TRBV18,TRBJ1-4,NA,NA,TGTGCCAGCTCATCCTCCGTGGATAGCGAAAAACTGTTTTTT,CASSSSVDSEKLFF
TRBV28,TRBJ2-5,few,NA,TGTGCCAGCAGTGCCAGAAGGTGGGCGGGAGAGACCCAGTACTTC,CASSARRWAGETQYF
TRBV7-2,TRBJ2-7,NA,TRBD2,TGTGCCAGCAGCCCGAGGGCTAGCGGGAGTGGGGGCTCCTACGAGCAGTACTTC,CASSPRASGSGGSYEQYF
TRBV27,TRBJ1-4,NA,TRBD1,TGTGCCAGCAAGGGGGCAGCTAGAGCAACTAATGAAAAACTGTTTTTT,CASKGAARATNEKLFF
TRBV6-1,TRBJ2-1,once,NA,TGTGCCAGCGGTAGAAGCTCCTACAATGAGCAGTTCTTC,CASGRSSYNEQFF
TRBV5-3,TRBJ1-2,few,NA,TGTGCCAGAAGCCCACCGGTTAGACAGATCTTCTATGGCTACACCTTC,CARSPPVRQIFYGYTF